Presented here are 8 T cell receptor beta chains from one specimen sequenced in a study of T cell responses to AZD1222 COVID-19 vaccine. Profiling relied on immunoSEQ multiplex PCR, and the TCRdb table lists in-frame clones only, not all of them. The sample consists of over 50,000 clones, over 80% of them appearing once. The specimen was peripheral blood, collected on day 0 of AZD1222 vaccination. All receptors come from an adult in good health.

The gene calls are TRBV11-3 and TRBJ1-1, with D unclear. The germline V gene encodes CDR1 SGHNT and CDR2 YENEEA. There are 12 residues in the CDR3. V was pared by 6 bases and J by 5 bases, with 10 bases between. CDR3 coding DNA: TGTGCCAGCAGATCTACCGGTACTGAAGCTTTCTTT. Protein product: CASRSTGTEAFF.

The chain is built from TRBV2 and TRBJ2-2, with D perhaps TRBD2 (7 bases). The CDR3 has 14 amino acids. Between the trimmed V and J ends, which lost 4 bases and 8 bases, there was a span of 14 bases. The germline V gene has CDR1 SNHLY and CDR2 FYNNEI. The chain's CDR3 is CASSAGEGVGELFF. In nucleotides, the CDR3 is TGTGCCAGCAGTGCGGGGGAGGGGGTAGGGGAGCTGTTTTTT.

This clone came up a few times. The chain is built from TRBV3-1 (or the pseudogene TRBV3-2) and TRBJ2-7, with D possibly called TRBD1 or TRBD2 (5 bases each). The CDR3 contains 12 residues. Trimming took off 4 bases at V and 6 bases at J, with 10 bases between the two ends. From germline, CDR1 is LGHDT and CDR2 YNNKEL (reference sequence). DNA of the CDR3: TGTGCCAGCAGCCGATCAGGGACCGAGCAGTACTTC. This sequence encodes CASSRSGTEQYF.

The chain is built from TRBV6-2 or TRBV6-3 and TRBJ1-6; possibly TRBD1 for D (6 bases). Trimming cost V 2 bases and J 3 bases, with 23 bases left between them. Germline CDR1 reads MNHEY; CDR2 reads SVGEGT. The CDR3 runs 20 residues. In DNA, the CDR3 is TGTGCCAGCAGTTACGAGGGGGAGTACCTTGGGGTTGACTATAATTCACCCCTCCACTTT. It translates to CASSYEGEYLGVDYNSPLHF.

The chain has TRBV5-6 and TRBJ2-1, with TRBD2 identical over 10 bases. Germline CDR1 and CDR2: SGHDT and YYEEEE. The V and J ends lost 0 bases and 7 bases, in that order; junction bases with no gene match: 7. The CDR3 consists of 16 residues. The CDR3 DNA reads as TGTGCCAGCAGCTTGGCCAGCGGGGGGGCCTTAAATGAGCAGTTCTTC. This encodes CASSLASGGALNEQFF.

The chain is built from TRBV5-4 and TRBJ1-6; the D gene is possibly TRBD1 (6 bases). Deletions cut 4 bases from V and 8 bases from J, with 16 bases between. Per the germline V gene, CDR1 is SGHNT and CDR2 is YYREEE (reference sequence). The CDR3 totals 15 residues. CDR3 bases: TGTGCCAGCAGCGCCGGGGGCCTCATGGATTCACCCCTCCACTTT. Translated: CASSAGGLMDSPLHF.

This clone has just one count. This chain connects TRBV7-2 to TRBJ1-2; D gene unclear. Per the germline V gene, CDR1 is SGHTA and CDR2 is FQGNSA. The CDR3 loop spans 15 amino acids. V was pared by 5 bases and J by 0 bases, with 13 bases between. CDR3 loop: CASSIQRPPNYGYTF. The CDR3 coding sequence is TGTGCCAGCAGCATACAGCGGCCCCCTAACTATGGCTACACCTTC.

The V gene is TRBV2, the J gene TRBJ1-5, with TRBD1 matching 7 bases. The CDR3 has 13 residues. Trimming cost V 6 bases and J 6 bases; bases outside gene matches: 5. Germline CDR1 reads SNHLY; CDR2 reads FYNNEI. The CDR3 sequence: CASSQQGLQPQHF. DNA for the CDR3: TGTGCCAGCAGCCAACAGGGGCTTCAGCCCCAGCATTTT.